This T cell receptor (beta chain) was identified in a study of Ad26.COV2.S vaccination and SARS-CoV-2 variants. The data were produced by immunoSEQ multiplex PCR, yet TCRdb's version contains in-frame clones alone and is incomplete. Of 300,000 to 400,000 clones listed, around 90% were seen once; the top ten hold about 3.9%. Comment on this clone: The antigen is undetermined.

The CDR3 consists of 14 residues. Germline lookup yields CDR1 SEHNR and CDR2 FQNEAQ (reference sequence). The germline V and J ends were trimmed by 5 bases and 5 bases, with 15 bases remaining between them. Whole-study findings and limits: Vaccine and placebo groups showed comparable non-spike TCR breadth.

The receptor was isolated from a human donor who had recovered from COVID-19. The J gene is TRBJ1-2, the V gene TRBV7-9; D may be TRBD1 (5 bases). Here the sequenced sample was peripheral blood, taken after recovery from COVID-19. The chain's CDR3 is CASSLPREVYGYTF. As DNA, the CDR3 is TGTGCCAGCAGCCTCCCCAGGGAGGTTTATGGCTACACCTTC.